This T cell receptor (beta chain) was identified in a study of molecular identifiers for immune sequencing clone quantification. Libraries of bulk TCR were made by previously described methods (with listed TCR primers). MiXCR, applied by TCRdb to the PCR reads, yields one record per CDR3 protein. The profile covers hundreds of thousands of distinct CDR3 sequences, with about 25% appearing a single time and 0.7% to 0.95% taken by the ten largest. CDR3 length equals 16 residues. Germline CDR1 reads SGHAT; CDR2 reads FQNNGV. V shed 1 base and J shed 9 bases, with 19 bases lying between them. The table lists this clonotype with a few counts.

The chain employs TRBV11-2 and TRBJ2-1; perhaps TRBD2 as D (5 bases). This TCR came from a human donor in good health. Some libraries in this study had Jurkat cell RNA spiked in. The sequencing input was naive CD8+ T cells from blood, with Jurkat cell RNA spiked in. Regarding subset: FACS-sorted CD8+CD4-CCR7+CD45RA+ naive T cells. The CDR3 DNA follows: TGTGCCAGCAGCTTAGCGGTTGGGCGGGCCGTTGGTGAGCAGTTCTTC. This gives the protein CASSLAVGRAVGEQFF.